This TCR beta chain was found in a study of cytomegalovirus exposure and HLA in healthy donors. Amplification used 60 Vbeta primers and 13 Jbeta primers. Some clones are missing from TCRdb's copy, which holds only in-frame ones; the method was immunoSEQ multiplex PCR. The table shows 150,000 to 200,000 clones, with 82% occurring only once. V was pared by 2 bases and J by 7 bases, with 7 bases of the junction left unmatched. The germline CDR1 and CDR2 sequences are SGHDN and FVKESK. The CDR3 extends over 15 amino acids. Sequenced: PBMCs. The chain carries TRBV14 and TRBJ1-1, with TRBD1 matching over 10 bases. This TCR derives from a girl aged 10 to 17 in good health and CMV-seropositive. CDR3 residues: CASSQLGQGDFEAFF. As DNA, the CDR3 is TGTGCCAGCAGCCAACTAGGACAGGGGGATTTTGAAGCTTTCTTT.